The clone carrying this TCR beta chain came up once. The target antigen is unknown. With a much larger clone just one base away, this may be a read error. TCRdb processed the reads anew with MiXCR; each CDR3 protein has one entry. The sample lists roughly 230,000 distinct CDR3 sequences, roughly 20% occurring once. This CDR3 is built from 17 residues. Trimming stripped 5 bases from V and 7 bases from J, with 24 bases between. Germline V gene data show CDR1 as MNHNS and CDR2 as SASEGT. The sample comes from a study of T cell repertoires in cytomegalovirus infection. Study-wide context: An indication of both CMV infection and matching HLA type came from public TCR beta signatures.

Study-level findings and limits: CMV-specific TCR beta clonotypes restricted by HLA-C were the ones dominating the ex vivo response.

The V and J genes are TRBV6-1 and TRBJ1-5; D not resolved. This sequence originates from a human donor in good health (CMV status not recorded). Some clones in this sample may be carry-over from other donors' samples. Sequenced material: CD8+ T cells from PBMCs. CDR3: CASSTGPTDGSDQPQHF. Written as DNA, the CDR3 is TGTGCCAGCAGTACTGGACCGACCGACGGGTCCGACCAGCCCCAGCATTTT.